The 18 T cell receptor beta chains below were found in one sample sequenced in a study of T cell changes during pregnancy in multiple sclerosis (dated by TCRdb to between 2018 and 2021). Libraries were made using the immunoSEQ multiplex PCR assay. In its TCRdb copy, this immuneACCESS table keeps in-frame sequences only and misses some clones. Where compared with another copy, unresolved V genes explain less than half of these, and the others have no known cause. Within this sample are around 100,000 clones, with 75% to 95% of them counted one time only. Of the sample, around 3% is held by the ten largest clones. The specimen was peripheral blood, collected in the second trimester of pregnancy. The receptors were sampled from a female donor with multiple sclerosis, enrolled in a pregnancy study.

The chain employs TRBV5-6 and TRBJ1-3, with D possibly matching TRBD1 (5 bases). The CDR3 extends over 17 amino acids. The ends were cut back, 0 bases at V and 0 bases at J, with 13 bases in the middle. Per the germline V gene, CDR1 is SGHDT and CDR2 is YYEEEE. CDR3 residues: CASSLGIQGYSGNTIYF. The CDR3 DNA follows: TGTGCCAGCAGCTTGGGTATCCAGGGATACTCTGGAAACACCATATATTTT.

This rearrangement joins TRBV5-1 to TRBJ2-5; D is undetermined. Germline CDR1 reads SGHRS; CDR2 reads YFSETQ. V lost 4 bases and J lost 1, with 5 bases in between. CDR3 size: 12 residues. CDR3 amino acids: CASSRGQETQYF. The CDR3 DNA sequence: TGCGCCAGCAGCCGCGGCCAAGAGACCCAGTACTTC.

This chain joins TRBV7-9 and TRBJ1-2; D gene ambiguous. Germline values: CDR1 SEHNR, CDR2 FQNEAQ (reference sequence). Trimming took 5 bases from V and 4 from J, leaving 11 bases between them. The length of the CDR3 is 13 residues. The CDR3 region has the DNA TGTGCCAGCAGCCAGGCAACTCTCTATGGCTACACCTTC. Translation: CASSQATLYGYTF.

The rearrangement links TRBV30 to TRBJ1-3; D perhaps matches TRBD1 (6 bases). The V gene lost 5 bases and the J gene lost 0 bases, with 11 bases spanning the gap. The CDR3 length is 14 residues. Germline CDR1 and CDR2: GTSNPN and SVGIG (reference sequence). The CDR3 bases are TGTGCCTGGGGGGGCGGCCTCTCTGGAAACACCATATATTTT. It specifies CAWGGGLSGNTIYF.

Only one count was recorded for this clone. The chain uses TRBV7-6 and TRBJ2-1; TRBD2 matches at 8 bases. This CDR3 has 16 amino acids. J lost 4 bases, V lost 2 bases, and 7 bases had no gene match. Germline V gene lookup returns CDR1 SGHVS and CDR2 FNYEAQ. This CDR3 reads CASSLTPTSAYNEQFF. In nucleotides, the CDR3 is TGTGCCAGCAGCTTAACACCGACTAGCGCGTACAATGAGCAGTTCTTC.

The rearrangement uses TRBV28 and TRBJ2-2; 9 bases agree with TRBD2. Trimming removed 5 bases from V and 0 bases from J; junction bases left unmatched: 7. Germline V gives CDR1 MDHEN, CDR2 SYDVKM. The CDR3 sequence is 17 residues long. In nucleotides, the CDR3 is TGTGCCAGCAGTACCGTGGGACTAGCCGCGAACACCGGGGAGCTGTTTTTT. Translated, it gives CASSTVGLAANTGELFF.

V usage is TRBV6-5 and J usage is TRBJ2-5; D perhaps matches TRBD2 (6 bases). Trimming stripped 2 bases from V and 3 bases from J, with 13 bases between. CDR1 is MNHEY and CDR2 is SVGAGI in the germline V gene. The CDR3 totals 15 residues. The CDR3 sequence is CASSYRGTYKETQYF. The CDR3 DNA follows: TGTGCCAGCAGTTACCGTGGGACTTACAAAGAGACCCAGTACTTC.

The sample holds one count of this clone. This chain uses TRBV18 with TRBJ1-1; a possible D gene is TRBD1 (6 bases). V was clipped by 5 bases and J by 1 base, with 8 bases between them. The CDR3 covers 13 residues. Germline CDR1 is KGHSH and CDR2 is LQKENI. The CDR3, as DNA: TGTGCCAGCTCATGGGGGCGGAACACTGAAGCTTTCTTT. Translating it yields CASSWGRNTEAFF.

This chain links TRBV27 with TRBJ2-7; 12 bases line up with TRBD2. J lost 4 bases, V lost 0 bases, and 4 bases had no gene match. The germline V gene has CDR1 MNHEY and CDR2 SMNVEV (reference sequence). This CDR3 region has 16 residues. The CDR3 loop is CASSLSTSGSSYEQYF. The CDR3, as DNA: TGTGCCAGCAGTTTATCGACTAGCGGGAGTTCGTACGAGCAGTACTTC.

This clone appeared once. The chain couples TRBV29-1 to TRBJ1-1; possibly TRBD1 for D (6 bases). This CDR3 has 14 amino acids. Trimming removed 4 bases at V and 6 bases at J, with 18 bases between. The germline CDR1 and CDR2 sequences are SQVTM and ANQGSEA. The CDR3 is CSVGAQTGVAEAFF. The CDR3, as DNA: TGCAGCGTTGGAGCACAGACAGGAGTCGCTGAAGCTTTCTTT.

The chain has TRBV19 and TRBJ2-1; 7 positions match TRBD1. V lost 4 bases and J lost 1; bases outside the gene matches: 10. From germline, CDR1 is LNHDA and CDR2 SQIVND (reference sequence). The CDR3 loop spans 17 amino acids. The CDR3 bases are TGTGCCAGTAGTACCTTCTCAGGGGGTTTTTCCTACAATGAGCAGTTCTTC. This encodes CASSTFSGGFSYNEQFF.

This sequence joins TRBV27 and TRBJ2-3; 7 bases agree with TRBD1. The V and J ends lost 6 bases and 0 bases, in that order; junction bases with no gene match: 3. This CDR3 contains 14 residues. Germline V CDR1 and CDR2: MNHEY, SMNVEV (reference sequence). DNA of the CDR3: TGTGCCAGCAGGAGGACAGGTAGCACAGATACGCAGTATTTT. Translating gives CASRRTGSTDTQYF.

J is TRBJ1-2 and V is TRBV7-9; D remains ambiguous. Germline-derived CDR1 and CDR2 are SEHNR and FQNEAQ (reference sequence). Deletions cut 8 bases from V and 0 bases from J, with 13 bases between. The CDR3 contains 14 residues. The CDR3 DNA sequence: TGTGCCAGCGGACGGGATCAGCCTAACTATGGCTACACCTTC. This sequence encodes CASGRDQPNYGYTF.

This clone appeared a few times. The V and J genes are TRBV11-2 and TRBJ2-7, with 9 bases identical to TRBD2. V was pared by 4 bases and J by 9 bases, with 7 bases of the junction left unmatched. Germline values: CDR1 SGHAT, CDR2 FQNNGV. CDR3 length: 13 amino acids. The CDR3 DNA follows: TGTGCCAGCAGCTGGAGACTAGCGGAGCGGCAGTACTTC. It yields the protein CASSWRLAERQYF. The full variable domain, its missing parts supplied by reference TRBV11-2 and TRBJ2-7, is EAGVAQSPRYKIIEKRQSVAFWCNPISGHATLYWYQQILGQGPKLLIQFQNNGVVDDSQLPKDRFSAERLKGVDSTLKIQPAKLEDSAVYLCASSWRLAERQYFGPGTRLTVT.

V is TRBV30 and J is TRBJ1-4; TRBD1 aligns across 7 bases. CDR1 GTSNPN and CDR2 SVGIG come from the germline V gene (reference sequence). With 7 bases clipped from V and 7 bases from J, the junction kept 6 bases outside the gene matches. The CDR3 runs to 12 residues. The DNA for the CDR3 is TGTGCCTATAACCGGGACAGTGAAAAACTGTTTTTT. Its translation: CAYNRDSEKLFF.

The rearrangement links TRBV27 to TRBJ1-1, with D perhaps TRBD1 (5 bases). The CDR3 consists of 12 residues. V gave up 6 bases and J gave up 5 bases, with 10 bases separating them. From germline, CDR1 is MNHEY and CDR2 SMNVEV (reference sequence). This CDR3 reads CASRGPVTEAFF. CDR3 nucleotide sequence: TGTGCCAGCAGGGGGCCTGTGACTGAAGCTTTCTTT.

The chain has TRBV5-1 and TRBJ2-3, with D unresolved. Germline CDR1 and CDR2: SGHRS and YFSETQ. Trimming removed 5 bases from V and 2 bases from J, with 12 bases in between. CDR3 size: 14 residues. CDR3 loop: CASSPDSSTDTQYF. CDR3 in DNA: TGCGCCAGCAGTCCCGACTCTTCCACAGATACGCAGTATTTT.

The gene calls are TRBV5-4 and TRBJ2-2; D ambiguous. CDR1 and CDR2 (germline): SGHNT, YYREEE (reference sequence). This CDR3 is 14 amino acids long. The V end was cut by 1 base, the J end by 7 bases, with 11 bases between. The CDR3 reads CASSLSLRSGELFF. The CDR3 DNA follows: TGTGCCAGCAGCTTGTCCCTGAGGAGCGGGGAGCTGTTTTTT.